This T cell receptor (beta chain) is drawn from a study of early T cells in non-severe SARS-CoV-2 infection. Study results and caveats: VDJdb-based matching was biased toward anti-spike CD8 responses and missed private and CD4 specificities.

With 4 bases removed from V and 4 bases from J, the gap between germline ends came to 16 bases. The germline gives CDR1 MNHNY, CDR2 SVGAGI (reference sequence). The CDR3 is 16 residues long. In the library, individual cDNA molecules carried attached unique molecular identifiers. TCRdb itself ran the 5' RACE reads through MiXCR, one entry per CDR3 protein. The sample carries under 50,000 distinct CDR3 sequences, around 4% recorded once. This clonotype showed up many times. The target antigen is unknown. The source material was whole blood. This receptor was obtained from an adult who was a healthcare worker with PCR-confirmed SARS-CoV-2 infection or an uninfected control (not recorded which). V is TRBV6-6 and J is TRBJ2-2; D might be TRBD1 or TRBD2, each matching 5 bases. The CDR3 region has the DNA TGTGCCAGCAGTTTCCCCCAGGGAGTTGGCACCGGGGAGCTGTTTTTT. Translating it yields CASSFPQGVGTGELFF.